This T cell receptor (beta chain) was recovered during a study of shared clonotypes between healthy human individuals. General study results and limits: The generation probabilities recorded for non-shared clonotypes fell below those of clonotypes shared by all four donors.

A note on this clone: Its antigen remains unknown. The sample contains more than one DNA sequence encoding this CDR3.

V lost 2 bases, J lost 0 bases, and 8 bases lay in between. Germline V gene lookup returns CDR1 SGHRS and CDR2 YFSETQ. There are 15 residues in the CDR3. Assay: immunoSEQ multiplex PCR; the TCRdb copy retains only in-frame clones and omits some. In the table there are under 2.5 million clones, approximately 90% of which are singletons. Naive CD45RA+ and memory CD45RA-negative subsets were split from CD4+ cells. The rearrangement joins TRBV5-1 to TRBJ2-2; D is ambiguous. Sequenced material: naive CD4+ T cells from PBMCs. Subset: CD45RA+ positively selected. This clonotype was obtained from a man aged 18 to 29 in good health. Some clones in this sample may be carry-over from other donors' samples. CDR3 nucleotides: TGCGCCAGCAGCTTCGCAGGCCCGAACACCGGGGAGCTGTTTTTT. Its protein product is CASSFAGPNTGELFF.